This TCR beta chain is from a study of T-cell reconstitution after alpha-beta-depleted transplantation in children. Study-wide points: Several hundred expanded graft clones reportedly gave rise to the alpha-beta T cells present about two months after transplant. It was newly produced T cells that mostly accounted for T-cell counts and diversity one year after transplant. The study traced high day-60 TCRbeta diversity in some patients to surviving recipient T cells and thymic progenitors.

This clonotype was seen only once. The target antigen is unknown. The junction and the germline gene differ at one end; a read error may be behind it. TCRbeta library preparation incorporated unique molecular identifiers. Using its own MiXCR run on the PCR reads, TCRdb lists one record per CDR3 protein. The sample holds 400,000 to 550,000 distinct CDR3 sequences, roughly a tenth seen once. Germline CDR1 and CDR2: SGHNT and YENEEA. The CDR3 covers 11 residues. This clonotype was obtained from a child aged 2-15 years with inherited bone marrow failure, due to receive a stem cell transplant. The source was PBMCs, collected before TCRalphabeta/CD19-depleted stem cell transplant. The V call is TRBV11-3, the J call TRBJ2-7, with D hard to call. The CDR3 protein is CANSISYEQYF. CDR3 nucleotides: TGTGCCAACAGCATTTCCTACGAGCAGTACTTC.